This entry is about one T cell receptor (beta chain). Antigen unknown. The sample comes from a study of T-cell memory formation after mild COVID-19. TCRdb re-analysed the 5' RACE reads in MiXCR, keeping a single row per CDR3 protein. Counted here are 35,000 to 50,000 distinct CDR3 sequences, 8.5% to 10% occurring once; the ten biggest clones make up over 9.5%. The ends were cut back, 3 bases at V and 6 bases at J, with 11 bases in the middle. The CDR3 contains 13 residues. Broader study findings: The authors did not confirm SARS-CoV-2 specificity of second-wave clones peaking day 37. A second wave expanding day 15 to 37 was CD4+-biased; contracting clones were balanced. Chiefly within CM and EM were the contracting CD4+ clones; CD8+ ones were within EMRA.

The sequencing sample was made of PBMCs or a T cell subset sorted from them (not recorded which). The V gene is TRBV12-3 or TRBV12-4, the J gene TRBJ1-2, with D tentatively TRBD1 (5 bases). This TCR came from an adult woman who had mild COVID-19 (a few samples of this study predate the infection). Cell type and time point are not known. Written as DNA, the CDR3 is TGTGCCAGCAGTTTTCAGGGTGGGCATGGCTACACCTTC. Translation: CASSFQGGHGYTF.